The entry that follows covers one T cell receptor beta chain sequence. Its target is unknown. Sequencing used immunoSEQ v3. Survey-level samples got 2 million to 2.5 million read pairs; deep-level samples got about 5-6 million. Measured with immunoSEQ multiplex PCR; TCRdb has only the in-frame clones, and not every one. The sample lists 54,000 or so clones, about nine tenths seen once, with around 2.6% in the top ten. Time point meaning: pre-treatment sample, taken before nivolumab and TIL therapy. The record originates from a study of TIL therapy for anti-PD-1-resistant metastatic lung cancer. Germline CDR1 SGHKS, CDR2 YYEKEE (reference sequence). Losses at the gene ends were 3 bases for V and 4 bases for J; bases not matched to a gene: 6. This CDR3 is built from 14 residues. Study-level results: This highly selected cohort may not generalize to typical lung cancer patients.

The source was blood, collected at baseline. The chain is built from TRBV5-5 and TRBJ1-2, with 7 bases aligning to TRBD1. This clonotype was sampled from a person aged 25 to 80 with non-small cell lung cancer. The CDR3 nucleotides read TGTGCCAGCAGCTCCTCGACAGGGTCCTATGGCTACACCTTC. Translation gives CASSSSTGSYGYTF.